This TCR beta chain was sequenced for a study of cytomegalovirus exposure and HLA in healthy donors. Concerning this clone: Its matching antigen is unknown.

Findings of the study overall: Reports described diagnosis of cytomegalovirus status by the classifier as highly specific and sensitive. Some V segments could not be told apart, so they were left out, TRBV6-2 and TRBV6-3 among them.

V gave up 0 bases and J gave up 2 bases, with 9 bases separating them. Germline CDR1 reads SGDLS; CDR2 reads YYNGEE. The CDR3 spans 15 residues. It was with 60 Vbeta and 13 Jbeta primers that the PCR ran. Repertoires were generated with immunoSEQ multiplex PCR, while TCRdb's copy carries only in-frame clones and drops some. The sample holds roughly 150,000 clones; around 77% are singletons and the top ten take 2% to 2.5%. The sample consisted of PBMCs. This rearrangement joins TRBV9 to TRBJ2-1; D is perhaps TRBD1 (6 bases). The receptor was isolated from a man younger than 40 in good health and CMV-seronegative. Here the CDR3 DNA reads TGTGCCAGCAGCGTAGGTGGGGGCACCTACAATGAGCAGTTCTTC. It codes for CASSVGGGTYNEQFF.